This T cell receptor (beta chain) was documented in a study of T cells in Graves' hyperthyroidism and ophthalmopathy. Study conclusions and caveats: Most clonotypes expanded in the thyroid (above 0.001) were also present in blood. Onset of ophthalmopathy came a median roughly 6.4 months after the model predicted it. Classification by a 13 V-J model distinguished ophthalmopathy from stable hyperthyroidism.

Amplification of TCR beta CDR3 regions used RNA as the template. First-round RT-PCR with HTBI primers amplified the TCR CDR3 region. MiXCR, run by TCRdb on the multiplex PCR reads, gives a single entry per CDR3 protein. The sample lists around 600,000 distinct CDR3 sequences, approximately 42% occurring once. In this sample, this clonotype turned up many times. The antigen is not known. Used for diagnoses were clinical symptoms, serum thyroxine and TRAb, thyroid ultrasound and orbital computed tomography. Trimming removed 1 base from V and 2 bases from J, with 12 bases in between. This CDR3 has 15 amino acids. The germline V gene encodes CDR1 SEHNR and CDR2 FQNEAQ (reference sequence).

Sequencing was done on a sample of peripheral blood or thyroid tissue (not recorded which). The receptor was derived from an adult man with Graves' disease, either hyperthyroidism or ophthalmopathy (not recorded which). The V call is TRBV7-9, the J call TRBJ2-7; no clear D gene. The CDR3 sequence: CASSLDGIAAYEQYF. The DNA for the CDR3 is TGTGCCAGCAGCTTAGATGGGATAGCAGCCTACGAGCAGTACTTC. The full variable domain, with the rest looked up from reference TRBV7-9 and TRBJ2-7, is DTGVSQNPRHKITKRGQNVTFRCDPISEHNRLYWYRQTLGQGPEFLTYFQNEAQLEKSRLLSDRFSAERPKGSFSTLEIQRTEQGDSAMYLCASSLDGIAAYEQYFGPGTRLTVT.